The 10 T cell receptor beta chains below were found in one sample sequenced in a study of radiotherapy plus CTLA-4 blockade in lung cancer. Clones were read by immunoSEQ multiplex PCR, and TCRdb kept only the in-frame ones, dropping some. Here the sample spans some 62,000 clones, 60% to 80% being singletons. The specimen was peripheral blood, collected from a patient treated with radiotherapy plus ipilimumab. The receptors were gathered from a human donor with non-small cell lung cancer who had a complete response to radiotherapy plus ipilimumab.

This clone was seen a handful of times. The V and J genes are TRBV5-1 and TRBJ2-7; 7 nucleotides align to TRBD1. Germline lookup yields CDR1 SGHRS and CDR2 YFSETQ. The CDR3 covers 14 residues. The junction had 4 bases not matched to a gene; V was cut back by 4 bases and J by 0 bases. CDR3 protein: CASSGTVTSYEQYF. In nucleotides, the CDR3 is TGCGCCAGCAGCGGGACAGTAACCTCCTACGAGCAGTACTTC.

The chain has TRBV25-1 and TRBJ1-2; D perhaps matches TRBD1 (6 bases). The CDR3 runs to 15 residues. Germline V gene lookup returns CDR1 MGHDK and CDR2 SYGVNS. With 6 bases removed from V and 0 bases from J, the gap between germline ends came to 14 bases. The CDR3 DNA follows: TGTGCCAGCAGCCCCTCAGGGGCCACTAACTATGGCTACACCTTC. Protein sequence: CASSPSGATNYGYTF.

The rearrangement links TRBV29-1 to TRBJ1-5; 9 bases agree with TRBD1. Germline CDR1 SQVTM, CDR2 ANQGSEA. The CDR3 runs 14 residues. The ends lost 7 bases at V and 6 bases at J; junction bases unmatched: 10. The CDR3 bases are TGCAGCGCCCAACAGGGGGCGCCGGGTCAGCCCCAGCATTTT. Translating gives CSAQQGAPGQPQHF.

The genes are TRBV6-5 and TRBJ2-7; D might be TRBD1 (6 bases). CDR1 and CDR2 (germline): MNHEY, SVGAGI. This CDR3 is built from 12 residues. DNA of the CDR3: TGTGCCAGCAGTATTCCTATCAGGGGAACTATCGTC. Amino acid sequence: CASSIPIRGTIV.

CDR3 amino acids: CASSPPTRETQYF. In DNA form, the CDR3 reads TGTGCCAGCAGCCCACCAACCCGAGAGACCCAGTACTTC. The rearrangement uses TRBV5-6 and TRBJ2-5, with D uncertain. The CDR3 covers 13 residues. Trimming took 4 bases from V and 4 from J, leaving 11 bases between them. CDR1 and CDR2 from the germline V gene are SGHDT and YYEEEE.

The gene calls are TRBV2 and TRBJ2-3; D perhaps matches TRBD2 (6 bases). Per the germline V gene, CDR1 is SNHLY and CDR2 is FYNNEI. Trimming shortened V by 6 bases and J by 4 bases, and 14 bases separated the two germline ends. The CDR3 is 14 amino acids. CDR3 nucleotides: TGTGCCAGCAGCCTCCTGTGGGGGGCAGATACGCAGTATTTT. This translates into CASSLLWGADTQYF.

The gene calls are TRBV7-9 and TRBJ1-1, with no clear D. Germline V gives CDR1 SEHNR, CDR2 FQNEAQ (reference sequence). There are 12 residues in the CDR3. Trimming cost V 3 bases and J 8 bases, with 10 bases left between them. In DNA, the CDR3 is TGTGCCAGCAGCTTTGGAGCTCTGGAAGCTTTCTTT. This sequence encodes CASSFGALEAFF.

The chain combines TRBV19 with TRBJ1-1; 8 nucleotides match TRBD1. Losses at the gene ends were 5 bases for V and 1 base for J; bases not matched to a gene: 6. CDR1 is LNHDA, CDR2 SQIVND, per germline (reference sequence). The CDR3 extends over 15 amino acids. The CDR3 DNA reads as TGTGCCAGTAGTCCAATGGACAGGGCGAACACTGAAGCTTTCTTT. Its protein product is CASSPMDRANTEAFF.

This clone has a handful of counts. The chain carries TRBV10-3 and TRBJ1-5, with no clear D. This CDR3 has 15 amino acids. Trimming removed 3 bases at V and 2 bases at J, with 11 bases between. Germline V CDR1 and CDR2: ENHRY, SYGVKD. The chain's CDR3 is CAISDPGGGNQPQHF. Written as DNA, the CDR3 is TGTGCCATCAGTGACCCCGGTGGTGGCAATCAGCCCCAGCATTTT.

This clone was seen a handful of times. The chain recombines TRBV18 with TRBJ2-7, with 9 bases fitting TRBD1. CDR1 and CDR2 from the germline V gene are KGHSH and LQKENI. The V gene end was trimmed by 4 bases and the J gene end by 3 bases; junction bases not matched to a gene: 7. This CDR3 is built from 15 residues. CDR3: CASSLSGTGNYEQYF. CDR3 bases: TGTGCCAGCTCACTTTCCGGGACAGGGAACTACGAGCAGTACTTC.